The TCR beta chain under discussion was sequenced for a study of beta chain features in type 1 diabetes (dated by TCRdb to between 2017 and 2018). Background for the entire study: Mean age, gender distribution, total cell number and subset yield did not differ between patients and healthy donors. In the study, TCRB repertoires of sorted circulating CD4+ T cell subsets from recently diagnosed type 1 diabetes patients were compared with those of matched healthy donors. Whereas all 28 donors provided naive and central memory subsets, regulatory and stem cell-like memory subsets were isolated from just 8 patients and roughly 8 healthy donors. A total of some 100,000,000 sorted cells were examined across all samples, and the number of cells per subset was strongly correlated with RNA yield. The paper as a whole reports these results and caveats: Type 1 diabetes patients showed a moderate but significant shortening of TCRB CDR3 length in all four CD4+ subsets. Naive, central memory and regulatory TCRB repertoires appeared more similar among patients than among healthy donors. Shorter templates might have been favored by PCR, but patient and control samples were amplified and corrected together, so both groups would have been affected equally by any skew. Because cDNA was sequenced instead of genomic DNA, highly expressing activated cells could be over-represented, though the groups showed no difference in activation or CD3 levels. Because the HLA sub-analyses included only small numbers of individuals, any influence of HLA type on TCRB rearrangement was left unresolved. Patients with type 1 diabetes made fewer insertions and deleted more nucleotides at VDJ recombination sites, implying thymic rearrangement abnormalities.

The CDR3 covers 15 residues, taking in both the cysteine and the phenylalanine. Only CDR3 DNA remains: 45 bases, in frame from the first base. V loses 0 bases at its end and J loses 6 bases; junction bases beyond the gene matches: 3. The CDR1 and CDR2 encoded by the germline V gene are KGHSH and LQKENI. The entire amount of isolated RNA was reverse transcribed using the High Capacity cDNA Reverse Transcription Kit, so the sequenced TCRB transcripts were expressed ones. Deep immunoSEQ sequencing was performed on naive, central memory and regulatory T cell samples, with an average of approximately 4 million total reads per sample. After sorted cells were lysed in RLT buffer, RNA was extracted with DNase-treated RNeasy Micro or Mini kits, with the choice depending on cell number. To prevent cross-contamination, each cell subset was processed individually, whereas patient and healthy donor samples were processed jointly. The immunoSEQ multiplex PCR was used to amplify TCRB sequences from cDNA, yielding 87-bp fragments that span the CDR3 region. Sequencing of the amplicons was done on the Illumina HiSeq platform. From the authors' description of their analysis: Synthetic template baselines were used to correct PCR bias computationally, reads within Hamming distance 2 were collapsed, and singletons that could not be merged were discarded. Reads were aligned to IMGT to assign V, D and J genes, CDR3 length, and insertions or deletions at six rearrangement sites. Within each subset, clonotype counts were normalized to the number of sorted cells before true diversity and Gini coefficients were calculated with the tcR R package. The overlap coefficient, calculated on TCRB nucleotide sequences, was used to measure repertoire sharing. Out-of-frame TCRB sequences from naive cells were analyzed as a proxy for the pre-selection repertoire. TCRdb carries this immuneACCESS record with in-frame sequences only. Its versions omit some clonotypes, under half of them owing to an unresolved V gene in the studies checked, with the rest unexplained. Clonal size and the V and J genes are those of that table, whereas D and trimming came from the DNA. The sample table lists around 250,000 clones, about a fifth of them with a count of one. Together, the top ten hold 0.028% of the sample.

Comment on this clone: The antigen this receptor binds is unknown. The record has no base qualities; no much larger clone is one base away.

From each donor, a single peripheral blood sample of about 100 mL on average was drawn into heparinised tubes. Using a panel that included CD45RO, CCR7, CD25, CD127, CD95 and CD27, naive, central memory, regulatory and stem cell-like memory CD4+ T cells were sorted on a BD FACSAria II. All sorted populations exceeded 95% purity. Right away, PBMCs were isolated by Lymphoprep density gradient centrifugation and were stained directly, with no culture step. So that batch effects would be minimized, each experiment stained and sorted samples in pairs, pairing one healthy donor with one patient. The chain is assembled from TRBV18 and TRBJ2-1; 9 bases in the junction line up with TRBD1. Sequenced: naive CD4+ T cells from blood. The cell subset or site label of this sample denotes: true naive CD4+ T cells. This TCR was sampled from a woman between 35 and 50 years old with type 1 diabetes. Here the CDR3 is given as CASSPPGTGINEQFF. DNA sequence: TGTGCCAGCTCACCACCCGGGACAGGGATCAATGAGCAGTTCTTC.